Listed here is a single TCR beta chain. What it binds is unknown. Repertoires were generated with immunoSEQ multiplex PCR, while TCRdb's copy carries only in-frame clones and drops some. This table has about 30,000 clones, approximately 93% appearing once. This specimen comes from a study of lymphopenia after photon versus proton radiotherapy. The CDR3 is 18 amino acids. Per the germline V gene, CDR1 is MNHNS and CDR2 is SASEGT. V gave up 2 bases and J gave up 0 bases; unmatched junction bases: 11. The study's findings and limits: After lymphocyte nadir, photon-treated repertoires showed oligoclonal expansion, especially CD8+ Temra. Larger post-nadir TCR diversity loss correlated inversely with survival in deceased patients. Relative stability marked proton patients; photon patients lost diversity and naive cells.

The chain couples TRBV6-1 to TRBJ2-3; TRBD2 matches at 7 bases. This TCR was recovered from a woman between 45 and 65 years old with cholangiocarcinoma. This specimen consisted of peripheral blood, obtained from a patient treated with photon-based radiotherapy. CDR3 sequence reads: CASSELLIGGGSTDTQYF. The CDR3 coding sequence is TGTGCCAGCAGTGAATTACTGATAGGCGGGGGAAGCACAGATACGCAGTATTTT.